The 21 T cell receptor beta chains listed next were all sequenced from one sample in a study of technical replicates of blood from several donors. Clones were sequenced by immunoSEQ multiplex PCR, and TCRdb holds only the in-frame ones, with some missing. The table lists more than 90,000 clones, nearly 96% of them singletons. Material: T cells isolated from PBMCs. The receptors originated from a human donor in good health.

This clone was detected only a few times. This chain links TRBV21-1 with TRBJ1-3. TRBV21-1 is an annotated pseudogene. The CDR3 contains 13 residues. The DNA of the CDR3 is TGTGCCAGCAGCAAAGAGCGGGGAAACACCATATATTTT. This translates into CASSKERGNTIYF.

The rearrangement joins TRBV28 to TRBJ1-5, with D tentatively TRBD1 (5 bases). The V gene's germline CDR1 is MDHEN and CDR2 SYDVKM. The CDR3 contains 14 residues. V lost 8 bases and J 6 bases, leaving 17 bases between the germline ends. For the CDR3, the DNA is TGTGCCAGCGCCGGCCTCCAGGGAGGTCAGCCCCAGCATTTT. Amino acids: CASAGLQGGQPQHF. Complete variable domain (other parts from reference TRBV28 and TRBJ1-5): DVKVTQSSRYLVKRTGEKVFLECVQDMDHENMFWYRQDPGLGLRLIYFSYDVKMKEKGDIPEGYSVSREKKERFSLILESASTNQTSMYLCASAGLQGGQPQHFGDGTRLSIL.

The chain is built from TRBV29-1 and TRBJ1-1, with TRBD1 as a possible D gene (6 bases). This CDR3 contains 15 residues. Trimming shortened V by 3 bases and J by 5 bases, and 19 bases separated the two germline ends. Germline V gives CDR1 SQVTM, CDR2 ANQGSEA. The CDR3 DNA follows: TGCAGCGTTGATAGAGGACAGAGAGCTCAGACTGAAGCTTTCTTT. This gives the protein CSVDRGQRAQTEAFF.

This chain connects TRBV19 to TRBJ2-7; TRBD2 agrees at 10 bases. The CDR3 contains 14 residues. The germline CDR1 and CDR2 sequences are LNHDA and SQIVND (reference sequence). The ends lost 5 bases at V and 4 bases at J; junction bases unmatched: 5. CDR3 amino acids: CASSLAGGSYEQYF. The CDR3 nucleotides read TGTGCCAGTAGTTTAGCGGGGGGATCTTACGAGCAGTACTTC.

The chain is built from TRBV4-1 and TRBJ2-1, with 9 bases aligning to TRBD1. CDR3 length: 17 amino acids. CDR1 is MGHRA and CDR2 is YSYEKL in the germline V gene. V shed 4 bases, J shed 5 bases, and the junction held 12 bases outside the gene matches. Written as DNA, the CDR3 is TGCGCCAGCAGCCTGTACGGTATCGGACAGGGGAACAATGAGCAGTTCTTC. This encodes CASSLYGIGQGNNEQFF.

The chain joins TRBV6-1 to TRBJ2-5, with a weak D call TRBD2 (6 bases). The length of the CDR3 is 15 residues. Germline V gives CDR1 MNHNS, CDR2 SASEGT. The ends were cut back, 4 bases at V and 1 base at J, with 13 bases in the middle. In DNA form, the CDR3 reads TGTGCCAGCAGTGTCTTCGGAGGGCTCCAAGAGACCCAGTACTTC. Amino acid sequence: CASSVFGGLQETQYF.

J is TRBJ1-1 and V is TRBV7-9; D possibly corresponds to TRBD1 (6 bases). In germline, CDR1 is SEHNR, CDR2 FQNEAQ (reference sequence). This CDR3 has 15 residues. Trimming left V 2 bases short and J 11 bases short, with 21 bases between. CDR3 region: CASSLFLGGGGRAFF. DNA of the CDR3: TGTGCCAGCAGCTTATTCCTCGGGGGGGGCGGTCGGGCTTTCTTT. Full variable domain (missing parts from reference TRBV7-9 and TRBJ1-1): DTGVSQNPRHKITKRGQNVTFRCDPISEHNRLYWYRQTLGQGPEFLTYFQNEAQLEKSRLLSDRFSAERPKGSFSTLEIQRTEQGDSAMYLCASSLFLGGGGRAFFGQGTRLTVV.

The gene calls are TRBV27 and TRBJ2-1; TRBD2 matches 10 bases. Per the germline V gene, CDR1 is MNHEY and CDR2 is SMNVEV (reference sequence). The length of the CDR3 is 13 residues. V lost 8 bases, J lost 8 bases, and 6 bases stayed unmatched. The CDR3 region is CASWGLALDEQFF. As DNA, the CDR3 is TGTGCCAGCTGGGGACTAGCGTTGGATGAGCAGTTCTTC.

The chain employs TRBV21-1 and TRBJ2-7; TRBD1 is the table's D call, not checked against the DNA. TRBV21-1 is reported as a pseudogene. The CDR3 totals 12 residues. CDR3 DNA sequence: TGTGCCAGCAGCCCACCGGACATCGAGCAGTACTTC. Its protein is CASSPPDIEQYF.

This clone was recorded only once. This chain joins TRBV10-3 and TRBJ2-7; possible D gene TRBD2, 5 bases. Trimming took off 0 bases at V and 3 bases at J, with 12 bases between the two ends. Germline V gene sequence: CDR1 ENHRY, CDR2 SYGVKD. This CDR3 is 15 amino acids long. Here the CDR3 reads CAISESLALNYEQYF. In DNA, the CDR3 is TGTGCCATCAGTGAGTCGCTAGCCTTGAACTACGAGCAGTACTTC.

J is TRBJ1-1 and V is TRBV10-1, with D perhaps TRBD1 (5 bases). Per the germline V gene, CDR1 is WNHNN and CDR2 is SYGVQD (reference sequence). With 5 bases removed from V and 4 bases from J, the gap between germline ends came to 20 bases. The CDR3 runs 16 residues. The CDR3 DNA is TGCGCCAGCAGTAGGGACCGCCGCCTGGGGGGCACTGAAGCTTTCTTT. Translation: CASSRDRRLGGTEAFF.

V usage is TRBV4-1 and J usage is TRBJ2-3; 11 positions agree with TRBD2. V lost 0 bases to trimming and J lost 5 bases; unmatched junction nucleotides: 4. Germline V gene data show CDR1 as MGHRA and CDR2 as YSYEKL. The CDR3 loop spans 16 amino acids. CDR3 sequence reads: CASSQESLAGEDTQYF. The DNA of the CDR3 is TGCGCCAGCAGCCAAGAGTCACTAGCGGGAGAAGATACGCAGTATTTT.

About this clone itself: Distinct nucleotide sequences in the sample also encode this CDR3. J is TRBJ2-7 and V is TRBV4-1; D call uncertain. The CDR3 length is 13 residues. From germline, CDR1 is MGHRA and CDR2 YSYEKL. V was trimmed by 0 bases and J by 2 bases, leaving 5 bases between them. CDR3 sequence: CASSQDRAYEQYF. Written as DNA, the CDR3 is TGCGCCAGCAGCCAAGATCGGGCCTACGAGCAGTACTTC.

The gene calls are TRBV11-2 and TRBJ2-3, with a possible D match to TRBD2 (5 bases). There are 17 residues in the CDR3. Germline V gene data show CDR1 as SGHAT and CDR2 as FQNNGV. V was trimmed by 1 base and J by 0 bases, leaving 14 bases between them. The CDR3 region is CASSLVLWRVSTDTQYF. The DNA of the CDR3 is TGTGCCAGCAGCTTAGTATTGTGGCGGGTGAGCACAGATACGCAGTATTTT.

The chain joins TRBV25-1 to TRBJ2-3; D unresolved. V dropped 3 bases and J dropped 2 bases, with 3 bases sitting between them. There are 12 residues in the CDR3. Per the germline V gene, CDR1 is MGHDK and CDR2 is SYGVNS. CDR3 sequence (DNA): TGTGCCAGCAGTGACTTCACAGATACGCAGTATTTT. Translating gives CASSDFTDTQYF.

The chain links TRBV6-5 to TRBJ1-1; 7 bases are shared with TRBD1. With 4 bases clipped from V and 1 base from J, the junction kept 6 bases outside the gene matches. The germline V gene encodes CDR1 MNHEY and CDR2 SVGAGI. The CDR3 consists of 15 residues. The CDR3: CASSFRNRGNTEAFF. CDR3 nucleotides: TGTGCCAGCAGTTTCAGGAACAGGGGGAACACTGAAGCTTTCTTT.

The V call is TRBV2, the J call TRBJ1-1, with TRBD1 identical over 7 bases. Germline V gene data show CDR1 as SNHLY and CDR2 as FYNNEI. V shed 6 bases and J 10 bases; nucleotides not matched to a gene: 2. This CDR3 is built from 10 residues. The DNA of the CDR3 is TGTGCCAGCAGCGCAGGGGGAGCTTTCTTT. It is translated as CASSAGGAFF.

The V and J genes are TRBV5-1 and TRBJ2-5; the D gene is possibly TRBD1 (6 bases). Germline lookup yields CDR1 SGHRS and CDR2 YFSETQ. CDR3 length: 16 residues. Trimming pared 4 bases from V and 2 bases from J, leaving 18 bases between. The CDR3 DNA reads as TGCGCCAGCAGCGCGCTATACCGGACAGTTCAAGAGACCCAGTACTTC. Translating it yields CASSALYRTVQETQYF.

V gene TRBV6-1 combines with J gene TRBJ1-5, with D uncertain. The CDR3 has 14 amino acids. Germline loops: CDR1 MNHNS, CDR2 SASEGT. V dropped 7 bases and J dropped 4 bases, with 14 bases sitting between them. The CDR3 sequence is CASIISSGNQPQHF. CDR3 nucleotide sequence: TGTGCCAGCATTATAAGCTCGGGGAATCAGCCCCAGCATTTT.

This rearrangement joins TRBV7-9 to TRBJ2-5, with a possible D match to TRBD1 (5 bases). Between the trimmed V and J ends, which lost 6 bases and 5 bases, there was a span of 22 bases. Germline loops: CDR1 SEHNR, CDR2 FQNEAQ (reference sequence). This CDR3 region has 16 residues. As DNA, the CDR3 is TGTGCCAGCAGAGACTTCAGGGCCCGTCCAAATGAGACCCAGTACTTC. The encoded protein is CASRDFRARPNETQYF. The variable domain in full, completed from reference TRBV7-9 and TRBJ2-5, reads DTGVSQNPRHKITKRGQNVTFRCDPISEHNRLYWYRQTLGQGPEFLTYFQNEAQLEKSRLLSDRFSAERPKGSFSTLEIQRTEQGDSAMYLCASRDFRARPNETQYFGPGTRLLVL.

The chain joins TRBV4-2 to TRBJ2-5, with D possibly TRBD1 on 7 matching bases. The CDR3 is made up of 14 amino acids. With 4 bases removed from V and 7 bases from J, the gap between germline ends came to 16 bases. Germline V gene sequence: CDR1 LGHNA, CDR2 YNFKEQ. CDR3 in DNA: TGTGCCAGCAGCCTAGGACAGGTGGAGGGGACCCAGTACTTC. This encodes CASSLGQVEGTQYF.